The clone carrying this T cell receptor beta chain was seen a few times. The antigen is unknown. V was trimmed by 6 bases and J by 2 bases, leaving 11 bases between them. This CDR3 is built from 13 residues. Per the germline V gene, CDR1 is KGHSH and CDR2 is LQKENI. This specimen belongs to a study of T cells after yellow fever vaccination. Whole-study findings and limits: Only a minor proportion of clonotypes was detected across both CD4 and CD8 compartments. FACS-sorted repertoires could harbor abundant contaminating bulk-population clonotypes.

Conversion of TCR transcripts into cDNA relied on 5'RACE template switching, which added a universal primer site and UMIs. TCRdb reprocessed the 5' RACE reads via MiXCR and lists one record per CDR3 protein. This table has about 300,000 distinct CDR3 sequences, roughly 7% appearing once. The chain carries TRBV18 and TRBJ2-7; D may correspond to TRBD1 or TRBD2 (5 bases each). This specimen consisted of PBMCs, obtained 35 to 50 days after the first yellow fever vaccination. This clonotype originated in a man aged 18 to 30 who received the YFV17D yellow fever vaccine. The CDR3, as DNA: TGTGCCAGCTCCAGGGACCTTACCTACGAGCAGTACGTC. As protein: CASSRDLTYEQYV.